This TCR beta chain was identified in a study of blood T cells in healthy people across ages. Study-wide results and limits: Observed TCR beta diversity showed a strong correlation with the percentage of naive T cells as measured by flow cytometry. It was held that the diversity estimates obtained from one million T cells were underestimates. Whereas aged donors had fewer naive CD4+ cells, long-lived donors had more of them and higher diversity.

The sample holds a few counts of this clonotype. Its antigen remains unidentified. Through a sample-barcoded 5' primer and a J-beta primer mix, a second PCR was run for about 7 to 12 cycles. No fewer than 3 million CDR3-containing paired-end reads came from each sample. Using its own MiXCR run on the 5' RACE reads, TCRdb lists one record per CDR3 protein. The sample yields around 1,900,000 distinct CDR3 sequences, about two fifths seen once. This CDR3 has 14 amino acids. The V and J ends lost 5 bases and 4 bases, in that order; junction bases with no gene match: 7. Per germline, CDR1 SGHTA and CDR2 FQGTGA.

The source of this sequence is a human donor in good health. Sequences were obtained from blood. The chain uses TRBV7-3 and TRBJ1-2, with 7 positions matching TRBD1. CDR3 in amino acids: CASSATGNGYGYTF. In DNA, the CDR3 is TGTGCCAGCAGCGCGACAGGGAACGGCTATGGCTACACCTTC.